One and the same sample provided the 10 T cell receptor beta chains below, sequenced in a study of shared clonotypes between healthy human individuals. Libraries were prepared by immunoSEQ multiplex PCR; TCRdb keeps only in-frame clonotypes and omits some of them. The repertoire holds 600,000 or so clones, with 95% to 98% as singletons. The naive CD8 fraction comprised CD45RO-negative cells positively selected for CCR7 and excluded terminally differentiated effector memory CD45RA+ cells. The sequencing sample was made of naive CD8+ T cells sorted from blood. The receptor source for this set is a man aged 30 to 45 in good health.

V and J are TRBV4-3 and TRBJ2-3; possibly TRBD1 or TRBD2 for D (5 bases each). The germline V and J ends were trimmed by 0 bases and 2 bases, with 27 bases remaining between them. CDR1 and CDR2 (germline): LGHNA, YSLEER. CDR3 length: 21 residues. The CDR3 DNA follows: TGCGCCAGCAGCCAAGATGAGATATCGACGGGACCTTATCATCACACAGATACGCAGTATTTT. It encodes CASSQDEISTGPYHHTDTQYF.

The rearrangement uses TRBV29-1 and TRBJ2-5, with 9 bases that match TRBD2. The CDR3 has 14 residues. The V gene end was trimmed by 4 bases and the J gene end by 5 bases; junction bases not matched to a gene: 8. Germline-derived CDR1 and CDR2 are SQVTM and ANQGSEA. The CDR3 protein is CSVVLAGWGETQYF. CDR3 sequence (DNA): TGCAGCGTTGTCCTAGCGGGATGGGGGGAGACCCAGTACTTC.

The chain employs TRBV5-8 and TRBJ2-7; 7 bases agree with TRBD1. CDR1 is SGHTS, CDR2 YDEGEE, per germline. The CDR3 extends over 14 amino acids. J was trimmed by 2 bases and V by 4 bases; bases with no gene match: 6. CDR3 nucleotide sequence: TGTGCCAGCAGCGTTGTTGGGACAGCCTACGAGCAGTACTTC. Residues: CASSVVGTAYEQYF.

This chain connects TRBV5-1 to TRBJ2-1; 7 bases fit TRBD2. Germline lookup yields CDR1 SGHRS and CDR2 YFSETQ. CDR3 size: 17 residues. Trimming cost V 3 bases and J 0 bases; bases outside gene matches: 9. The CDR3 here is CASSWGSGASSYNEQFF. CDR3 bases: TGCGCCAGCAGCTGGGGAAGCGGGGCAAGCTCCTACAATGAGCAGTTCTTC.

This clone has just one count. V usage is TRBV7-9 and J usage is TRBJ2-3; 10 bases align to TRBD1. The junction had 6 bases not matched to a gene; V was cut back by 1 base and J by 5 bases. Germline assignment: CDR1 SEHNR and CDR2 FQNEAQ (reference sequence). The CDR3 is 16 residues long. CDR3 region: CASSLVGDRGLDTQYF. Here the CDR3 DNA reads TGTGCCAGCAGCTTAGTAGGTGACAGGGGGCTAGATACGCAGTATTTT.

This clone was recorded a few times. The chain couples TRBV5-4 to TRBJ1-1; 8 bases agree with TRBD1. Germline V lookup: CDR1 SGHNT, CDR2 YYREEE (reference sequence). The ends lost 3 bases at V and 5 bases at J; junction bases unmatched: 9. The CDR3 consists of 15 residues. CDR3 residues: CASSSGQGVGTEAFF. CDR3 in DNA: TGTGCCAGCAGCTCTGGACAGGGTGTGGGGACTGAAGCTTTCTTT. Combining the CDR3 with reference TRBV5-4 and TRBJ1-1 gives the whole variable domain ETGVTQSPTHLIKTRGQQVTLRCSSQSGHNTVSWYQQALGQGPQFIFQYYREEENGRGNFPPRFSGLQFPNYSSELNVNALELDDSALYLCASSSGQGVGTEAFFGQGTRLTVV.

The genes are TRBV27 and TRBJ2-7, with D possibly TRBD2 on 6 matching bases. The CDR3 runs to 15 residues. The germline gives CDR1 MNHEY, CDR2 SMNVEV (reference sequence). The V end was cut by 8 bases, the J end by 0 bases, with 17 bases between. DNA of the CDR3: TGTGCCAGCCCCCCCTGGCGGGAAGTCTCCTACGAGCAGTACTTC. It translates to CASPPWREVSYEQYF.

The chain joins TRBV7-9 to TRBJ2-5, with D tentatively TRBD1 (6 bases). The CDR3 runs to 14 residues. With 2 bases removed from V and 2 bases from J, the gap between germline ends came to 9 bases. The germline V gene encodes CDR1 SEHNR and CDR2 FQNEAQ (reference sequence). CDR3 loop: CASSLTGPQETQYF. The DNA of the CDR3 is TGTGCCAGCAGCTTAACAGGGCCTCAAGAGACCCAGTACTTC. Combining the CDR3 with reference TRBV7-9 and TRBJ2-5 gives the whole variable domain DTGVSQNPRHKITKRGQNVTFRCDPISEHNRLYWYRQTLGQGPEFLTYFQNEAQLEKSRLLSDRFSAERPKGSFSTLEIQRTEQGDSAMYLCASSLTGPQETQYFGPGTRLLVL.

This chain links TRBV7-9 with TRBJ1-4; D not certain. V was shortened by 5 bases and J by 6 bases, with 7 bases between the two germline ends. The CDR3 sequence is 12 residues long. Germline CDR1 is SEHNR and CDR2 is FQNEAQ (reference sequence). This chain's CDR3 is CASSPVDEKLFF. The CDR3 nucleotides read TGTGCCAGCAGCCCCGTCGATGAAAAACTGTTTTTT.

The chain combines TRBV7-9 with TRBJ2-2; 9 nucleotides align to TRBD1. This CDR3 is 14 amino acids long. V lost 5 bases and J lost 13; bases outside the gene matches: 11. Germline assignment: CDR1 SEHNR and CDR2 FQNEAQ (reference sequence). CDR3 DNA sequence: TGTGCCAGCAGCCGAGCCCTTGTGGGACAGGGGCTGTTTTTT. It codes for CASSRALVGQGLFF.